The 15 T cell receptor beta chains given below trace back to one sample, sequenced in a study of T cells in Graves' hyperthyroidism and ophthalmopathy. Amplified TCR beta CDR3 regions came from RNA transcripts. The TCR CDR3 was amplified in a first-round RT-PCR using the HTBI primer set. MiXCR, run by TCRdb on the multiplex PCR reads, gives a single entry per CDR3 protein. The sample contains some 690,000 distinct CDR3 sequences, roughly 17% of which appear only once. The source material was blood. The origin of the receptors is a man aged 50 or older with Graves' hyperthyroidism.

This clonotype was detected a few times. This chain links TRBV5-6 with TRBJ1-1; no firm D call. The CDR3 loop spans 14 amino acids. Trimming shortened V by 1 base and J by 6 bases, and 13 bases separated the two germline ends. Germline loops: CDR1 SGHDT, CDR2 YYEEEE. The CDR3, as DNA: TGTGCCAGCAGCTTGAAACGGCCATGGGCTGAAGCTTTCTTT. This gives the protein CASSLKRPWAEAFF.

In its sample, this clonotype was seen a few times. CDR3 bases: TGTGCCAGCAGTTACTCCGATAACACCGGGGAGCTGTTTTTT. This gives the protein CASSYSDNTGELFF. The rearrangement joins TRBV6-5 to TRBJ2-2; no clear D gene. The CDR3 length is 14 residues. Germline V gene data show CDR1 as MNHEY and CDR2 as SVGAGI. Trimming cost V 0 bases and J 2 bases, with 4 bases left between them.

This clonotype was counted ten times or more. The CDR3 sequence is CASRPRAPRYEQYF. The CDR3 DNA sequence: TGTGCCAGCAGGCCCCGGGCCCCACGGTACGAGCAGTACTTC. The rearrangement links TRBV27 to TRBJ2-7; D unclear. The CDR3 totals 14 residues. Trimming stripped 6 bases from V and 4 bases from J, with 16 bases between. The germline V gene has CDR1 MNHEY and CDR2 SMNVEV (reference sequence).

This clonotype was observed many times. This sequence joins TRBV28 and TRBJ1-5; 7 bases agree with TRBD1. V was pared by 7 bases and J by 6 bases, with 12 bases of the junction left unmatched. Germline V gives CDR1 MDHEN, CDR2 SYDVKM. The CDR3 has 15 residues. This CDR3 reads CASNLTPTGTQPQHF. CDR3 nucleotide sequence: TGTGCCAGCAACTTAACCCCGACAGGGACTCAGCCCCAGCATTTT.

This clonotype showed up many times. The chain combines TRBV12-3 or TRBV12-4 with TRBJ2-3, with TRBD2 matching 9 bases. After removal of 3 bases from V and 1 base from J, the junction contained 11 bases not matched to a gene. The CDR3 has 18 residues. The CDR3 sequence: CASSFWGSGSWGTDTQYF. CDR3 DNA: TGTGCCAGCAGTTTTTGGGGTAGCGGGAGCTGGGGCACAGATACGCAGTATTTT.

In this sample, this clonotype turned up many times. This chain joins TRBV28 and TRBJ1-4; 12 positions match TRBD1. The CDR3 consists of 18 residues. With 8 bases clipped from V and 5 bases from J, the junction kept 15 bases outside the gene matches. Germline loops: CDR1 MDHEN, CDR2 SYDVKM. In DNA form, the CDR3 reads TGTGCCAGCTGCCTGACCGGGACAGGGGGCGTTAAGAATGAAAAACTGTTTTTT. Translating gives CASCLTGTGGVKNEKLFF.

This clonotype was seen a few times. The V and J genes are TRBV10-3 and TRBJ1-2, with 7 bases lining up with TRBD1. The junction had 4 bases not matched to a gene; V was cut back by 3 bases and J by 0 bases. This CDR3 is 15 amino acids long. Germline V gives CDR1 ENHRY, CDR2 SYGVKD. This chain's CDR3 is CAISDRDRANYGYTF. The CDR3 region has the DNA TGTGCCATCAGTGACAGGGACAGAGCTAACTATGGCTACACCTTC.

This clonotype was found many times. The chain uses TRBV27 and TRBJ1-2, with no clear D. V lost 2 bases to trimming and J lost 4 bases, with 8 bases between them. The CDR3 loop spans 13 amino acids. Germline lookup yields CDR1 MNHEY and CDR2 SMNVEV (reference sequence). The CDR3 DNA reads as TGTGCCAGCAGTTTAAGCAAATCCTATGGCTACACCTTC. Amino acids: CASSLSKSYGYTF.

There are many counts of this clonotype. This chain joins TRBV6-1 and TRBJ2-3, with D maybe TRBD2 (6 bases). CDR1 is MNHNS, CDR2 SASEGT, per germline. The CDR3 extends over 12 amino acids. V shed 8 bases and J shed 5 bases, with 11 bases lying between them. Written as DNA, the CDR3 is TGTGCCAGCGGACTATACCTAGATACGCAGTATTTT. As protein: CASGLYLDTQYF.

This clonotype showed up just a few times. The J gene is TRBJ2-2, the V gene TRBV9; 10 nucleotides match TRBD1. Germline-derived CDR1 and CDR2 are SGDLS and YYNGEE. V shed 0 bases, J shed 6 bases, and the junction held 8 bases outside the gene matches. The CDR3 is 17 amino acids. CDR3 loop: CASSVVIGQGGSGELFF. CDR3 bases: TGTGCCAGCAGCGTAGTGATTGGACAGGGGGGGTCCGGGGAGCTGTTTTTT.

This clonotype turned up a few times. CDR3 in amino acids: CASSSQQGSGEKLFF. The CDR3 nucleotides read TGTGCCAGCAGTTCTCAACAGGGCTCGGGAGAAAAACTGTTTTTT. The chain couples TRBV6-1 to TRBJ1-4; weak D call: TRBD1 (6 bases). V shed 5 bases and J shed 8 bases, with 18 bases lying between them. The CDR3 sequence is 15 residues long. CDR1 and CDR2 (germline): MNHNS, SASEGT.

The V gene is TRBV20-1, the J gene TRBJ1-1; D is perhaps TRBD1 (5 bases). Trimming took 2 bases from V and 0 from J, leaving 7 bases between them. The CDR3 spans 13 residues. In germline, CDR1 is DFQATT, CDR2 SNEGSKA (reference sequence). The CDR3 DNA is TGCAGTGCTAGAAGGGACGTGAACACTGAAGCTTTCTTT. It codes for CSARRDVNTEAFF.

The chain has TRBV15 and TRBJ2-1; D unresolved. The CDR3 is made up of 11 amino acids. Germline CDR1 reads LNHNV; CDR2 reads YYDKDF (reference sequence). V lost 5 bases and J lost 10, with 9 bases in between. The CDR3 DNA reads TGTGCCACCAGCGGTGCGAGGGAGCAGTTCTTC. Translation gives CATSGAREQFF. The complete variable domain, with remaining parts taken from reference TRBV15 and TRBJ2-1, reads DAMVIQNPRYQVTQFGKPVTLSCSQTLNHNVMYWYQQKSSQAPKLLFHYYDKDFNNEADTPDNFQSRRPNTSFCFLDIRSPGLGDTAMYLCATSGAREQFFGPGTRLTVL.

The rearrangement joins TRBV27 to TRBJ2-3; 10 bases map to TRBD2. CDR3 length equals 17 residues. Germline values: CDR1 MNHEY, CDR2 SMNVEV (reference sequence). Germline trimming cut 4 bases from V and 0 bases from J; bases unmatched to any gene: 7. In DNA form, the CDR3 reads TGTGCCAGCAGTTCGATAGCGGGAGGCCCTAGCACAGATACGCAGTATTTT. Translated: CASSSIAGGPSTDTQYF.

This clonotype was detected only a few times. The rearrangement uses TRBV12-3 or TRBV12-4 and TRBJ2-7, with 8 positions matching TRBD1. V gave up 6 bases and J gave up 4 bases; unmatched junction bases: 8. This CDR3 is 14 amino acids long. CDR3 bases: TGTGCCAGCAGAGACTCCAGGGGGCAGTACGAGCAGTACTTC. This gives the protein CASRDSRGQYEQYF.